This T cell receptor (beta chain) was sequenced in a study of regulatory T cells in long-lasting Graves disease. Unmatched junction bases numbered 6, after V lost 3 bases and J lost 5 bases. The CDR3 sequence is 15 residues long. In germline, CDR1 is MRHNA, CDR2 SNTAGT. Time point reported: newly diagnosed GD, antithyroid drugs for less than 3 months. The authors made the TCR library using RNA they extracted from PBMCs. According to the study, TCR beta libraries were built with iRepertoire HTBI primers and CDR3-region Arm-PCR. A single record per CDR3 protein comes from TCRdb applying MiXCR to the multiplex PCR reads. The data contain about 470,000 distinct CDR3 sequences, 15% of them seen just once; the ten biggest clones take up 15% to 20%. This clonotype was found many times. This sample was shared with a second study, whose subject was T cells in Graves' hyperthyroidism and ophthalmopathy.

The genes are TRBV6-4 and TRBJ2-5, with 10 bases fitting TRBD2. The clonotype originates from a woman under 40 with Graves disease. The starting material was peripheral blood mononuclear cells (PBMCs), obtained at new diagnosis, from a patient treated with antithyroid drugs. The CDR3 is CASSEASGSLETQYF. CDR3 sequence (DNA): TGTGCCAGCAGTGAGGCTAGCGGGAGTCTGGAGACCCAGTACTTC.